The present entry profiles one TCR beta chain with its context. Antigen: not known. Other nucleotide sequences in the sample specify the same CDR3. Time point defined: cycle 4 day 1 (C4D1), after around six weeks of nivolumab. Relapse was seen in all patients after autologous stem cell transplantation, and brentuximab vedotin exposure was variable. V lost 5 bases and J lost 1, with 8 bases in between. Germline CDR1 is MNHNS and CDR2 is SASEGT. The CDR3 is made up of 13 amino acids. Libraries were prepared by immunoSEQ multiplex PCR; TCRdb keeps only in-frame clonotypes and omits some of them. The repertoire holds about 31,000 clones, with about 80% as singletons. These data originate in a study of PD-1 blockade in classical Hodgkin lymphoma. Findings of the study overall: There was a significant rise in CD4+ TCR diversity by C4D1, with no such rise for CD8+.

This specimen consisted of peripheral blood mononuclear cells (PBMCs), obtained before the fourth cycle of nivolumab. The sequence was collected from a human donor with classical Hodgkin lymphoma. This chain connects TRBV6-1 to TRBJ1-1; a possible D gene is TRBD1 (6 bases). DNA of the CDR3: TGTGCCAGCAGTTGGGGGCAGAACACTGAAGCTTTCTTT. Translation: CASSWGQNTEAFF.